This T cell receptor (beta chain) was found in a study of cytomegalovirus exposure and HLA in healthy donors. PCR primers comprised 60 Vbeta and 13 Jbeta primers. Data came from immunoSEQ multiplex PCR; TCRdb stores just in-frame clones and leaves some out. The sample carries about 120,000 clones, roughly 80% recorded once. Germline lookup yields CDR1 SNHLY and CDR2 FYNNEI. This CDR3 contains 16 residues. The ends lost 4 bases at V and 4 bases at J; junction bases unmatched: 8. The source is a female donor in good health and CMV-seronegative. The chain recombines TRBV2 with TRBJ2-1; TRBD2 matches 9 bases. Sequenced input: PBMCs. The CDR3 nucleotides are TGTGCCAGCAGTGCTCGTCTAGCGGGGTCATACAATGAGCAGTTCTTC. It is translated as CASSARLAGSYNEQFF. The full variable domain, its missing parts supplied by reference TRBV2 and TRBJ2-1, is EPEVTQTPSHQVTQMGQEVILRCVPISNHLYFYWYRQILGQKVEFLVSFYNNEISEKSEIFDDQFSVERPDGSNFTLKIRSTKLEDSAMYFCASSARLAGSYNEQFFGPGTRLTVL.